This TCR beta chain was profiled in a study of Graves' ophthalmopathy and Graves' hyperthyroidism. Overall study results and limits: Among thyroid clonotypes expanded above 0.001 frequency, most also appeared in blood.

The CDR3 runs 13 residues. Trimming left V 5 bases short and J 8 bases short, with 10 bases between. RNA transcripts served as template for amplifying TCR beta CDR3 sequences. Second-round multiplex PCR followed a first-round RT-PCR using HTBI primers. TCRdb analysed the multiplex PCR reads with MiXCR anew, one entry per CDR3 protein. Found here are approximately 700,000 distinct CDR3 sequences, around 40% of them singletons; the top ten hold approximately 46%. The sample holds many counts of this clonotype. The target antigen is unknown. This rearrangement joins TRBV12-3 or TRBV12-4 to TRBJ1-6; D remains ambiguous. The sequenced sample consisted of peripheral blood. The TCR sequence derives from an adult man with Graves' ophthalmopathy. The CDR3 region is CASSPRVDSPLHF. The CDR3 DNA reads TGTGCCAGCAGTCCGCGGGTGGATTCACCCCTCCACTTT.